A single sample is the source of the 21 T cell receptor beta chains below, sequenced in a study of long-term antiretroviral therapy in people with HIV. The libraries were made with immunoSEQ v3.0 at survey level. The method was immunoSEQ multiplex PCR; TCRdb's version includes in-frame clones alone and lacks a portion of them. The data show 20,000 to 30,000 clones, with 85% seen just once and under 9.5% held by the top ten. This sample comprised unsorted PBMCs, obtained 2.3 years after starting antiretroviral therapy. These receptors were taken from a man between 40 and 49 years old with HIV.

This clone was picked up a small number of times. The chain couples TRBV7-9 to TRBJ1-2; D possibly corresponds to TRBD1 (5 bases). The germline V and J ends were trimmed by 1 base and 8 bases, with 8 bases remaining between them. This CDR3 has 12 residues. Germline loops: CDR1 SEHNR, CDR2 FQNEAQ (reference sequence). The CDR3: CASSLGDRGYTF. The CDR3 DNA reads TGTGCCAGCAGCTTAGGGGACCGGGGCTACACCTTC.

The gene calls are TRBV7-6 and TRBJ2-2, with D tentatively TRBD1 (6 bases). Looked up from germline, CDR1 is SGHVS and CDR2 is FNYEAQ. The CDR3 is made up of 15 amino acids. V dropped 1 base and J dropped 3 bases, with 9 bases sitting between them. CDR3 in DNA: TGTGCCAGCAGCTTAGGGACAGATGACACCGGGGAGCTGTTTTTT. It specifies CASSLGTDDTGELFF.

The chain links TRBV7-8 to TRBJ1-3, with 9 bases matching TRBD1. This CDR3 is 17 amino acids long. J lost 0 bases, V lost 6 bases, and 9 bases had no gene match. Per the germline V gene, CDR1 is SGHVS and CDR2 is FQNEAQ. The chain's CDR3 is CASRLTGTGNSGNTIYF. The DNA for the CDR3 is TGTGCCAGCAGACTAACAGGGACAGGGAACTCTGGAAACACCATATATTTT.

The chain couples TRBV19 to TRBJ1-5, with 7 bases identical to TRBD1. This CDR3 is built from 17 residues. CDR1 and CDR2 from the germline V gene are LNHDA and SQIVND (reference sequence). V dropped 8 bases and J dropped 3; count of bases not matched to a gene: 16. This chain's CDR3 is CASGAGTGALLNQPQHF. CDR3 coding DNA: TGTGCCAGTGGGGCAGGAACAGGGGCGCTACTCAATCAGCCCCAGCATTTT.

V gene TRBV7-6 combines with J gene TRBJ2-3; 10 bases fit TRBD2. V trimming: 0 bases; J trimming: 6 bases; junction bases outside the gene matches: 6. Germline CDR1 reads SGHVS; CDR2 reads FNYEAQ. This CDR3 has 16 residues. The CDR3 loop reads CASSLAPAGGPDTQYF. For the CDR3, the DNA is TGTGCCAGCAGCTTAGCACCAGCGGGGGGGCCGGATACGCAGTATTTT.

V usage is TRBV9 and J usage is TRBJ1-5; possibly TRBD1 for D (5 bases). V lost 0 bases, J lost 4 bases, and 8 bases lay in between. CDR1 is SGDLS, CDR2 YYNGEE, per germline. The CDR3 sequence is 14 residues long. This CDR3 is CASSVEAGNQPQHF. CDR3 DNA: TGTGCCAGCAGCGTAGAGGCAGGGAATCAGCCCCAGCATTTT. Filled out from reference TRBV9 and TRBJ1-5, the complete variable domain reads DSGVTQTPKHLITATGQRVTLRCSPRSGDLSVYWYQQSLDQGLQFLIQYYNGEERAKGNILERFSAQQFPDLHSELNLSSLELGDSALYFCASSVEAGNQPQHFGDGTRLSIL.

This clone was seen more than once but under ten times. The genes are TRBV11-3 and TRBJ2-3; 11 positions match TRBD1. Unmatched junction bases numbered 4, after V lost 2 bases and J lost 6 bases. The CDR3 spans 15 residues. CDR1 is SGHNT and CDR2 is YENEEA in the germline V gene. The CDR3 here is CASSLPRTGGDTQYF. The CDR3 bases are TGTGCCAGCAGCTTACCCCGGACAGGGGGCGATACGCAGTATTTT.

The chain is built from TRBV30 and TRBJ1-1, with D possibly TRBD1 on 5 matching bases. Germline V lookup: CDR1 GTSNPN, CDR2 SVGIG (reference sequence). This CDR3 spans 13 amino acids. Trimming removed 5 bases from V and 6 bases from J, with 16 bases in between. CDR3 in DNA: TGTGCCTGGGGCTCCGGGACCCCCGCTGAAGCTTTCTTT. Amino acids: CAWGSGTPAEAFF.

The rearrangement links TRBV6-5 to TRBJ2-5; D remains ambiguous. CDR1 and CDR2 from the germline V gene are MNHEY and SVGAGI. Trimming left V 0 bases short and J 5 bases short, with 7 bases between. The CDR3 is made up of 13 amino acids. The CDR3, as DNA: TGTGCCAGCAGTTACTCGGGATGGGAGACCCAGTACTTC. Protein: CASSYSGWETQYF.

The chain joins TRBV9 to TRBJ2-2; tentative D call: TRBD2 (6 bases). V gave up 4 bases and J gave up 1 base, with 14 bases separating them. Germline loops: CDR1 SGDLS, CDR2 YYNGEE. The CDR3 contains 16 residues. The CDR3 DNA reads TGTGCCAGCAGCCCCCTCGGGGGTTTGAACACCGGGGAGCTGTTTTTT. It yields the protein CASSPLGGLNTGELFF.

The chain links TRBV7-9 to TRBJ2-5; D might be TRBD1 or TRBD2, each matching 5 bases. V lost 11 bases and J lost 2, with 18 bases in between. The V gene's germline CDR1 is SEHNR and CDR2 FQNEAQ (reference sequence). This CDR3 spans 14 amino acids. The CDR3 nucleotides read TGTGCCGTAGGTTGGGACGAACCACAAGAGACCCAGTACTTC. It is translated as CAVGWDEPQETQYF.

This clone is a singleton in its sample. This CDR3 reads CASSEYGGSREQFF. The CDR3, as DNA: TGTGCCAGCAGTGAATACGGGGGGAGTAGAGAGCAGTTCTTC. The V gene is TRBV25-1, the J gene TRBJ2-1; 7 bases match TRBD2. The CDR3 spans 14 residues. J was trimmed by 10 bases and V by 0 bases; bases with no gene match: 6. The germline V gene encodes CDR1 MGHDK and CDR2 SYGVNS.

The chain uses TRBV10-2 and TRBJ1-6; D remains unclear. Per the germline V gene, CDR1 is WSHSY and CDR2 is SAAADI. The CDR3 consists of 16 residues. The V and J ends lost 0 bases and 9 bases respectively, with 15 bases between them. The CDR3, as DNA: TGCGCCAGCAGTGAGTCGAATCGGCTGCAGGCTTCACCCCTCCACTTT. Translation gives CASSESNRLQASPLHF.

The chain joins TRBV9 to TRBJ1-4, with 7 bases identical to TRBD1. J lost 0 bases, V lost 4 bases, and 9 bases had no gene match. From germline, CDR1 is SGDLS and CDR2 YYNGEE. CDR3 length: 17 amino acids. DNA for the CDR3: TGTGCCAGCAGCCCAGAGACAGGGTTGCCAACTAATGAAAAACTGTTTTTT. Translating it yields CASSPETGLPTNEKLFF.

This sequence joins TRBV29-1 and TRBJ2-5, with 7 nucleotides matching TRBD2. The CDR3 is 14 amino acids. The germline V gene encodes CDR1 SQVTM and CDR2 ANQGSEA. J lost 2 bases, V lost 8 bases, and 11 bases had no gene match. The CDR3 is CSSWGGGGQETQYF. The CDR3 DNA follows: TGCAGCTCTTGGGGGGGTGGAGGGCAAGAGACCCAGTACTTC. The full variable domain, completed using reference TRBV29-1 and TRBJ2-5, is SAVISQKPSRDICQRGTSLTIQCQVDSQVTMMFWYRQQPGQSLTLIATANQGSEATYESGFVIDKFPISRPNLTFSTLTVSNMSPEDSSIYLCSSWGGGGQETQYFGPGTRLLVL.

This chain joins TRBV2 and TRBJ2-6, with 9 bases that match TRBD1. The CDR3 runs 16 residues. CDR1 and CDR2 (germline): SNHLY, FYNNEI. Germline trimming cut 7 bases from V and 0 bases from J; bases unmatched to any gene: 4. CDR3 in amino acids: CASIPGQGSGANVLTF. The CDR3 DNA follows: TGTGCCAGCATTCCGGGACAGGGCTCTGGGGCCAACGTCCTGACTTTC.

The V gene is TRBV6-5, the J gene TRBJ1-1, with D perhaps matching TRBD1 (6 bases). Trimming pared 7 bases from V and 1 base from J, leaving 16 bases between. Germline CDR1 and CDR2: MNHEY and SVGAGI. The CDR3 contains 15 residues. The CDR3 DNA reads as TGTGCCAGCATCGTCTGGGGGCAAAGGAACACTGAAGCTTTCTTT. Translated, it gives CASIVWGQRNTEAFF.

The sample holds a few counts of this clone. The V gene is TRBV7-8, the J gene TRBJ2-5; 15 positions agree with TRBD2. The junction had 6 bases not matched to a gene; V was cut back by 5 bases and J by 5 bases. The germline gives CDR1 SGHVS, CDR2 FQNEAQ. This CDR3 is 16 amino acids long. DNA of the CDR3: TGTGCCAGCAGCCCCGGGACTAGCGGGAGGATGGAGACCCAGTACTTC. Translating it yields CASSPGTSGRMETQYF.

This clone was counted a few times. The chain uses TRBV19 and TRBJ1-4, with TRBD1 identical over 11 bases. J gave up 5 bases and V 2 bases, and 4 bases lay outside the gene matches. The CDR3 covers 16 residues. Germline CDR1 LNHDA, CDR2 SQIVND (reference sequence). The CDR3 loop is CASSIMDRGRNEKLFF. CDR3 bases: TGTGCCAGTAGTATAATGGACAGGGGGCGAAATGAAAAACTGTTTTTT.

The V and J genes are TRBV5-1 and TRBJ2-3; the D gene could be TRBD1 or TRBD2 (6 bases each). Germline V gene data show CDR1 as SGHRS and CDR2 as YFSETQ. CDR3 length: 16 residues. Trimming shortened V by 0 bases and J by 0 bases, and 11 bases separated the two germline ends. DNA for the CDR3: TGCGCCAGCAGCTTGGCGGGGGCTAGTAGCACAGATACGCAGTATTTT. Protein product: CASSLAGASSTDTQYF. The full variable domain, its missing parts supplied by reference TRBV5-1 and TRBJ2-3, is KAGVTQTPRYLIKTRGQQVTLSCSPISGHRSVSWYQQTPGQGLQFLFEYFSETQRNKGNFPGRFSGRQFSNSRSEMNVSTLELGDSALYLCASSLAGASSTDTQYFGPGTRLTVL.

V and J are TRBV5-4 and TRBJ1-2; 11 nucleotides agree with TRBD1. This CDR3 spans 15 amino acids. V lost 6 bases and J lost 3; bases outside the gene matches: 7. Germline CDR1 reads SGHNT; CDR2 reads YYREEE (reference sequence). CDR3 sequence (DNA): TGTGCCAGCACTAAGGACAGGGGGCTGTACTATGGCTACACCTTC. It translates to CASTKDRGLYYGYTF.